This TCR beta chain is from a study of blood T cell repertoires in COVID-19. Germline V gene lookup returns CDR1 MNHEY and CDR2 SVGAGI. The CDR3 covers 15 residues. Deletions cut 6 bases from V and 0 bases from J, with 14 bases between. This clone was recorded once. Sequencing used immunoSEQ multiplex PCR; TCRdb keeps in-frame clones, though not all of them. The sample includes approximately 53,000 clones, roughly 90% of them seen just once. The specimen was peripheral blood. V is TRBV6-5 and J is TRBJ1-1; D unresolved. The clonotype comes from a woman of 80 years or more with acute or convalescent COVID-19. CDR3 nucleotide sequence: TGTGCCAGCAGCTCCGTTGGAGGACTGAACACTGAAGCTTTCTTT. As protein: CASSSVGGLNTEAFF.